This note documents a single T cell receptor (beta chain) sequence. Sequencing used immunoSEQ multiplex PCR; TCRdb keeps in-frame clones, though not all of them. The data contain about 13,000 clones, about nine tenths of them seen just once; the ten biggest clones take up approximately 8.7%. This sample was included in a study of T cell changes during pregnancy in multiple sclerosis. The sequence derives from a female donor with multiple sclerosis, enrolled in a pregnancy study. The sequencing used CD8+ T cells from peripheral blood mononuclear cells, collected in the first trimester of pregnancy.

DNA for the CDR3: TGTGCCAGCAGCCCCACAGGTTTGGACACTGAAGCTTTCTTT. Protein sequence: CASSPTGLDTEAFF. This chain connects TRBV5-6 to TRBJ1-1; tentative D call: TRBD1 (5 bases). Trimming took 4 bases from V and 3 from J, leaving 13 bases between them. The CDR3 consists of 14 residues. Germline CDR1 is SGHDT and CDR2 is YYEEEE.